Below, 28 T cell receptor beta chains from the same sample are listed, as sequenced in a study of T-cell reconstitution after alpha-beta-depleted transplantation in children. Preparation of the TCRbeta library involved a method that used unique molecular identifiers. TCRdb reanalysed the PCR reads using MiXCR and keeps one entry per CDR3 protein. Found here are around 270,000 distinct CDR3 sequences, 6% to 10% of them singletons; the top ten hold approximately 9.1%. Study conclusions and caveats: By one year post-transplant, T-cell counts and diversity largely arose from T cells that were newly produced.

Their specific antigens are unknown. The sample here was peripheral blood, taken 360 days after TCRalphabeta/CD19-depleted stem cell transplant. Source of these receptors: a female patient aged 2-9 years who had a stem cell transplant for Fanconi anemia, so the T cells may come from the graft donor.

This clonotype occurred many times. The gene calls are TRBV2 and TRBJ2-2; D call uncertain. The V gene lost 6 bases and the J gene lost 7 bases, with 6 bases spanning the gap. Germline CDR1 and CDR2: SNHLY and FYNNEI. The length of the CDR3 is 11 residues. CDR3 residues: CASRENGELFF. CDR3 bases: TGTGCCAGCAGGGAAAACGGGGAGCTGTTTTTT. The whole variable domain, filled in from reference TRBV2 and TRBJ2-2, reads EPEVTQTPSHQVTQMGQEVILRCVPISNHLYFYWYRQILGQKVEFLVSFYNNEISEKSEIFDDQFSVERPDGSNFTLKIRSTKLEDSAMYFCASRENGELFFGEGSRLTVL.

This clonotype was detected ten times or more. The chain recombines TRBV20-1 with TRBJ1-2; 10 bases align to TRBD1. The J segment lost 4 bases and the V segment lost 3 bases, leaving 8 bases of the junction unmatched. Per germline, CDR1 DFQATT and CDR2 SNEGSKA (reference sequence). CDR3 length: 15 residues. The CDR3 spells CSASSQDRGTYGYTF. The CDR3 nucleotides read TGCAGTGCTAGTTCCCAGGACAGGGGGACCTATGGCTACACCTTC.

There are many counts of this clonotype. The chain recombines TRBV5-1 with TRBJ2-7; D perhaps matches TRBD2 (5 bases). V was shortened by 0 bases and J by 6 bases, with 10 bases between the two germline ends. Germline V CDR1 and CDR2: SGHRS, YFSETQ. CDR3 size: 13 residues. The CDR3 loop reads CASSLAGLSEQYF. DNA for the CDR3: TGCGCCAGCAGCTTGGCGGGGTTGAGCGAGCAGTACTTC.

This clonotype was seen many times. J is TRBJ2-5 and V is TRBV7-2, with D perhaps given as TRBD1 or TRBD2 (5 bases each). CDR3 length equals 14 residues. CDR1 SGHTA and CDR2 FQGNSA come from the germline V gene. V was clipped by 3 bases and J by 3 bases, with 11 bases between them. This CDR3 is CASSLGPMEETQYF. The CDR3 DNA follows: TGTGCCAGCAGCTTGGGACCAATGGAAGAGACCCAGTACTTC. Together with reference TRBV7-2 and TRBJ2-5, the CDR3 gives the full variable domain: GAGVSQSPSNKVTEKGKDVELRCDPISGHTALYWYRQSLGQGLEFLIYFQGNSAPDKSGLPSDRFSAERTGGSVSTLTIQRTQQEDSAVYLCASSLGPMEETQYFGPGTRLLVL.

Ten or more counts support this clonotype. The gene calls are TRBV10-3 and TRBJ1-3; 7 bases agree with TRBD1. V lost 10 bases, J lost 2 bases, and 11 bases stayed unmatched. CDR1 ENHRY and CDR2 SYGVKD come from the germline V gene. The length of the CDR3 is 15 residues. CDR3 bases: TGTGCCACCAATTCCGGGACAGCCACTGGAAACACCATATATTTT. Amino acid sequence: CATNSGTATGNTIYF.

In its sample, this clonotype was seen many times. The rearrangement links TRBV12-3 or TRBV12-4 to TRBJ2-5; 7 nucleotides match TRBD2. CDR3 length: 14 residues. V lost 3 bases to trimming and J lost 2 bases; unmatched junction nucleotides: 3. As DNA, the CDR3 is TGTGCCAGCAGTTTCGGGACTATACAAGAGACCCAGTACTTC. Protein: CASSFGTIQETQYF.

Many counts were recorded for this clonotype. The chain is built from TRBV20-1 and TRBJ2-3; D not resolved. V was trimmed by 3 bases and J by 3 bases, leaving 13 bases between them. Germline CDR1 is DFQATT and CDR2 is SNEGSKA (reference sequence). The CDR3 covers 14 residues. The CDR3 DNA reads as TGCAGTGCTAGTAACCCGAAGGGTACAGATACGCAGTATTTT. Its translation: CSASNPKGTDTQYF.

This clonotype has ten or more counts. This chain connects TRBV20-1 to TRBJ2-1; TRBD1 is a possible D gene (6 bases). The CDR3 spans 14 residues. The V end was cut by 6 bases, the J end by 4 bases, with 16 bases between. The germline V gene encodes CDR1 DFQATT and CDR2 SNEGSKA (reference sequence). CDR3 nucleotide sequence: TGCAGTGCCCCCAAGGGGGTCGCTTACAATGAGCAGTTCTTC. Its protein product is CSAPKGVAYNEQFF.

The chain couples TRBV4-2 to TRBJ2-7; 8 nucleotides line up with TRBD1. V lost 3 bases and J lost 3; bases outside the gene matches: 7. The CDR3 contains 15 residues. The germline CDR1 and CDR2 sequences are LGHNA and YNFKEQ. CDR3 sequence reads: CASSHSAGGDYEQYF. The CDR3 coding sequence is TGTGCCAGCAGCCATTCCGCAGGGGGCGACTACGAGCAGTACTTC.

This clonotype was seen more than once but under ten times. V and J are TRBV6-1 and TRBJ2-5; D not certain. Trimming cost V 0 bases and J 4 bases, with 15 bases left between them. The CDR3 contains 16 residues. Germline V gene data show CDR1 as MNHNS and CDR2 as SASEGT. The CDR3 nucleotides are TGTGCCAGCAGTGAAGCCCCAGGACCCGTTAGAGAGACCCAGTACTTC. This gives the protein CASSEAPGPVRETQYF.

The chain joins TRBV30 to TRBJ1-6; D unclear. This CDR3 has 11 amino acids. CDR1 is GTSNPN, CDR2 SVGIG, per germline (reference sequence). The V gene lost 3 bases and the J gene lost 7 bases, with 4 bases spanning the gap. CDR3: CAWSGNSPLHF. The CDR3 DNA is TGTGCCTGGAGCGGGAATTCACCCCTCCACTTT.

This clonotype was counted many times. V is TRBV6-2 or TRBV6-3 and J is TRBJ2-2; weak D call: TRBD2 (5 bases). This CDR3 region has 15 residues. V was pared by 10 bases and J by 0 bases, with 15 bases between. CDR1 and CDR2 from the germline V gene are MNHEY and SVGEGT. In nucleotides, the CDR3 is TGTGCCACCGGGCGGACTGCAGCGAACACCGGGGAGCTGTTTTTT. This codes for CATGRTAANTGELFF.

This clonotype was detected ten times or more. The chain joins TRBV5-1 to TRBJ2-7; TRBD2 is a possible D gene (6 bases). The CDR3 sequence is 15 residues long. Deletions cut 0 bases from V and 4 bases from J, with 14 bases between. CDR1 is SGHRS, CDR2 YFSETQ, per germline. The CDR3 bases are TGCGCCAGCAGCTTGGGGATAGCGGCCCTATACGAGCAGTACTTC. Its protein product is CASSLGIAALYEQYF.

This chain links TRBV5-1 with TRBJ2-5, with D tentatively TRBD1 or TRBD2 (6 bases each). Per the germline V gene, CDR1 is SGHRS and CDR2 is YFSETQ. The length of the CDR3 is 14 residues. V shed 1 base and J shed 4 bases, with 11 bases lying between them. The DNA for the CDR3 is TGCGCCAGCAGCTTGCCGGGGGCTCCAGAGACCCAGTACTTC. Translated, it gives CASSLPGAPETQYF.

The chain joins TRBV2 to TRBJ2-2; D is unresolved. Germline V gene data show CDR1 as SNHLY and CDR2 as FYNNEI. CDR3 length: 12 amino acids. Between the trimmed V and J ends, which lost 3 bases and 6 bases, there was a span of 5 bases. The CDR3 is CASSELSGELFF. The CDR3 DNA is TGTGCCAGCAGTGAGCTCTCCGGGGAGCTGTTTTTT.

The gene calls are TRBV18 and TRBJ1-2; D is unresolved. This CDR3 region has 11 residues. V lost 6 bases, J lost 7 bases, and 9 bases lay in between. In germline, CDR1 is KGHSH, CDR2 LQKENI. CDR3 nucleotides: TGTGCCAGCTCCCCAAGTCGTGGCTACACCTTC. Its protein is CASSPSRGYTF.

This clonotype was detected a few times. V and J are TRBV19 and TRBJ2-5; a possible D gene is TRBD1 (6 bases). In germline, CDR1 is LNHDA, CDR2 SQIVND (reference sequence). There are 14 residues in the CDR3. Trimming took 4 bases from V and 4 from J, leaving 13 bases between them. The CDR3 loop is CASSKDSLRETQYF. The CDR3 DNA is TGTGCCAGTAGTAAGGACAGCCTCCGAGAGACCCAGTACTTC.

This clonotype was seen a few times. The CDR3 DNA sequence: TGCAGTGCTAGATACCCCCGGTCGTATGGCTACACCTTC. The encoded protein is CSARYPRSYGYTF. The chain combines TRBV20-1 with TRBJ1-2; D call uncertain. From germline, CDR1 is DFQATT and CDR2 SNEGSKA (reference sequence). Deletions cut 2 bases from V and 5 bases from J, with 12 bases between. CDR3 length: 13 residues.

This clonotype was picked up many times. V usage is TRBV18 and J usage is TRBJ2-2, with 8 bases identical to TRBD1. The V gene end was trimmed by 3 bases and the J gene end by 7 bases; junction bases not matched to a gene: 7. The CDR3 contains 15 residues. The germline V gene encodes CDR1 KGHSH and CDR2 LQKENI. CDR3 in DNA: TGTGCCAGCTCACCCTTTGACAGGGGCGGCGGGGAGCTGTTTTTT. Encoded protein: CASSPFDRGGGELFF.

This clonotype was found many times. The chain carries TRBV20-1 and TRBJ2-5; tentative D call: TRBD2 (5 bases). V lost 1 base, J lost 2 bases, and 14 bases lay in between. CDR1 and CDR2 (germline): DFQATT, SNEGSKA (reference sequence). This CDR3 contains 15 residues. The CDR3, as DNA: TGCAGTGCTAGAGGAAAAGTGGAGGTACAAGAGACCCAGTACTTC. It codes for CSARGKVEVQETQYF.

In this sample, this clonotype turned up a few times. The rearrangement uses TRBV3-1 and TRBJ2-7, with a tentative D call TRBD2 (5 bases). The CDR3 sequence is 16 residues long. The germline gives CDR1 LGHDT, CDR2 YNNKEL (reference sequence). The V end lost 4 bases, the J end lost 2 bases, and 18 bases lay between the germline ends. The CDR3 DNA follows: TGTGCCAGCAGCCTCATTGCAGGACTCTCTCCCTACGAGCAGTACTTC. Its translation: CASSLIAGLSPYEQYF.

This clonotype was counted only a few times. V usage is TRBV19 and J usage is TRBJ2-7; D is possibly TRBD1 or TRBD2 (6 bases each). Trimming removed 9 bases from V and 4 bases from J, with 16 bases in between. The CDR3 runs 13 residues. Germline loops: CDR1 LNHDA, CDR2 SQIVND (reference sequence). Written as DNA, the CDR3 is TGTGCCAGCTCACTCAAAGGGGGGTACGAGCAGTACTTC. Encoded protein: CASSLKGGYEQYF.

In this sample, this clonotype turned up many times. The chain is built from TRBV11-2 and TRBJ2-7; a weak D match, TRBD2 (6 bases). Trimming shortened V by 1 base and J by 4 bases, and 8 bases separated the two germline ends. The germline CDR1 and CDR2 sequences are SGHAT and FQNNGV. The CDR3 loop spans 13 amino acids. The CDR3: CASSLAGEYEQYF. The CDR3 DNA follows: TGTGCCAGCAGCTTAGCGGGAGAGTACGAGCAGTACTTC.

This clonotype showed up many times. The rearrangement links TRBV5-1 to TRBJ2-4; 7 bases align to TRBD1. Germline V gene lookup returns CDR1 SGHRS and CDR2 YFSETQ. The CDR3 loop spans 15 amino acids. The V gene end was trimmed by 4 bases and the J gene end by 3 bases; junction bases not matched to a gene: 7. The CDR3 DNA follows: TGCGCCAGCAGCACTGACAGGGTTGTCAAAAACATTCAGTACTTC. It translates to CASSTDRVVKNIQYF.

This clonotype occurred many times. V is TRBV20-1 and J is TRBJ2-1, with D unclear. The CDR3 has 14 amino acids. V was clipped by 0 bases and J by 8 bases, with 14 bases between them. The germline V gene has CDR1 DFQATT and CDR2 SNEGSKA (reference sequence). CDR3 nucleotide sequence: TGCAGTGCTAGAGATGTTCCAGTTGGGGATGAGCAGTTCTTC. Translation gives CSARDVPVGDEQFF.

The V gene is TRBV6-5, the J gene TRBJ1-5; 7 nucleotides line up with TRBD1. The length of the CDR3 is 14 residues. The J segment lost 6 bases and the V segment lost 6 bases, leaving 8 bases of the junction unmatched. The germline V gene has CDR1 MNHEY and CDR2 SVGAGI. CDR3 DNA: TGTGCCAGCAGGGCCACAGGGGCTGTTCAGCCCCAGCATTTT. Translated: CASRATGAVQPQHF.

The sample holds many counts of this clonotype. V and J are TRBV20-1 and TRBJ1-5, with 7 positions matching TRBD1. Germline lookup yields CDR1 DFQATT and CDR2 SNEGSKA (reference sequence). V shed 5 bases, J shed 11 bases, and the junction held 15 bases outside the gene matches. The CDR3 is 14 amino acids. In DNA, the CDR3 is TGCAGTGCTCCCCGGGGGGAGGTCCAGGGGGCCCAGCATTTT. Protein: CSAPRGEVQGAQHF.

This clonotype was counted ten times or more. A junction boundary mismatches the germline segment, possibly from a read error. The rearrangement uses TRBV10-3 and TRBJ2-3; D is possibly TRBD2 (7 bases). Germline lookup yields CDR1 ENHRY and CDR2 SYGVKD. The CDR3 is made up of 15 amino acids. The CDR3 DNA sequence: TGTGCCACAATACCCGGCGGGGGCCCCACATATACGCAGTATTTT. It codes for CATIPGGGPTYTQYF.